The present entry profiles one T cell receptor beta chain with its context. No antigen is known for it. The data belong to a study of T cell responses to AZD1222 COVID-19 vaccine. Trimming left V 1 base short and J 1 base short, with 4 bases between. This CDR3 is 13 amino acids long. Germline V gives CDR1 LNHNV, CDR2 YYDKDF (reference sequence). The study, taken as a whole, reports: With two AZD1222 doses given, Spike-specific TCR breadth and depth both rose. Dominant CD4 TCR responses targeted spike regions 160-218 and 743-854. Most donors were white British, females outnumbered males, and clonal diversity was possibly underestimated.

TCRdb's table, derived via immunoSEQ multiplex PCR, lists solely in-frame clones and lacks some. This sample yields approximately 150,000 clones, of which 85% to 95% are seen a single time; around 1.3% belongs to the top ten. V usage is TRBV15 and J usage is TRBJ1-1, with D uncertain. The sequence was obtained from an adult in good health. Sequencing was performed on peripheral blood, taken on day 0 of AZD1222 vaccination. The CDR3 DNA reads as TGTGCCACCAGCAGAGGGGGGAACACTGAAGCTTTCTTT. Translation: CATSRGGNTEAFF.